The rows below give T cell receptor beta chains drawn from one sample of a study of shared clonotypes between healthy human individuals. Method: immunoSEQ multiplex PCR; TCRdb's copy keeps in-frame clones and lacks some. The table records approximately 2.3 million clones, just over 90% of them present only once. Sequenced: naive CD4+ T cells from PBMCs. These receptors came from a man aged 18 to 30 in good health. Some clones in this sample may be carry-over from other donors' samples. CDR3s include the opening cysteine and the closing phenylalanine or tryptophan. D genes are given only for firm matches. Only some rows state a clone size, as once, few, many or a class for expanded clones.

v_gene	j_gene	abundance	d_gene	CDR3nt	CDR3aa
TRBV18	TRBJ2-7	-	-	TGTGCCAGCTCAAACGAGGGCTACGAGCAGTACTTC	CASSNEGYEQYF
TRBV19	TRBJ2-2	once	TRBD2	TGTGCCAGTAGTGTCCTAGCGGGAGCCAGCGGGGAGCTGTTTTTT	CASSVLAGASGELFF
TRBV21-1	TRBJ2-3	-	-	TGTGCCAGCAGCAAAGAGGCGGAGACCACAGATACGCAGTATTTT	CASSKEAETTDTQYF
TRBV1	TRBJ2-1	-	-	TGCACCAGCAGCCACGGGAGCGCCACCTACAATGAGCAGTTCTTC	CTSSHGSATYNEQFF
TRBV5-5	TRBJ1-1	-	-	TGTGCCAGCAGCCGTGGGGGATGGGGGCAGGCGAACACTGAAGCTTTCTTT	CASSRGGWGQANTEAFF
TRBV28	TRBJ2-6	few	-	TGTGCCAGTAGGGGAGCTGCTGGGGCCAACGTCCTGACTTTC	CASRGAAGANVLTF
TRBV28	TRBJ1-4	-	-	TGTGCCAGCAGTTCTACTGACTCGGGCGAAAAACTGTTTTTT	CASSSTDSGEKLFF
TRBV5-4	TRBJ1-1	-	TRBD1	TGTGCCAGCAGCTTTGGGGGAGGGGGCCAGAACACTGAAGCTTTCTTT	CASSFGGGGQNTEAFF
TRBV5-1	TRBJ1-6	-	-	TGCGCCAGCAGCTTGTGGGGGGATTCACCCCTCCACTTT	CASSLWGDSPLHF
TRBV2	TRBJ1-2	-	-	TGTGCCAGCAGCCCCGAGGGCATGGGGGGCTACACCTTC	CASSPEGMGGYTF
TRBV7-6	TRBJ2-3	-	-	TGTGCCAGCTTCGAGAATAGCGTTACAGATACGCAGTATTTT	CASFENSVTDTQYF
TRBV6-6	TRBJ1-2	-	-	TGTGCCAGCAGTTACCAGGGCGTCAACTATGGCTACACCTTC	CASSYQGVNYGYTF
TRBV6-6	TRBJ1-1	-	TRBD1	TGTGCCAGCAGTTACTCGGCAGGGGGTGTGAACACTGAAGCTTTCTTT	CASSYSAGGVNTEAFF
TRBV27	TRBJ1-1	-	TRBD1	TGTGCCAGCAGTTTATCAGGGGGCGGCACTGAAGCTTTCTTT	CASSLSGGGTEAFF
TRBV5-4	TRBJ2-2	-	TRBD2	TGTGCCAGCAGCGTTCGGGGACTAGCGACCGGCGGCGGGGAGCTGTTTTTT	CASSVRGLATGGGELFF
TRBV7-2	TRBJ2-3	-	-	TGTGCCAGCAGCTTGTCACAGGGAGCAGATACGCAGTATTTT	CASSLSQGADTQYF
TRBV2	TRBJ1-2	-	-	TGTGCCAGCAGTGAGTATGGAAGAGACCTTTATGGCTACACCTTC	CASSEYGRDLYGYTF
TRBV5-1	TRBJ2-5	-	TRBD1	TGCGCCAGCAGCGGGACAGGGGGCTTTGAGACCCAGTACTTC	CASSGTGGFETQYF
TRBV28	TRBJ2-1	-	-	TGTGCCAGCAGCCCTCCCGCCGGGCGAGGCTCCTACAATGAGCAGTTCTTC	CASSPPAGRGSYNEQFF
TRBV10-3	TRBJ2-4	-	TRBD1	TGTGCCATCAGCGTCGACAGGGCCGCAAACATTCAGTACTTC	CAISVDRAANIQYF
TRBV2	TRBJ1-2	-	-	TGTGCCAGCATCGCGGGTTGGAGCTACACCTTC	CASIAGWSYTF
TRBV7-2	TRBJ2-2	-	-	TGTGCCAGCAGGTTGAGGGCGAACACCGGGGAGCTGTTTTTT	CASRLRANTGELFF
TRBV5-4	TRBJ2-7	once	-	TGTGCCAGCAGCAAGCCGGGACCCGAACAGGAGCAGTACTTC	CASSKPGPEQEQYF
TRBV5-1	TRBJ2-1	-	-	TGCGCCAGCACCTTCCAGGGGCTAGACAATGAGCAGTTCTTC	CASTFQGLDNEQFF
TRBV5-1	TRBJ2-1	-	-	TGCGCCAGCAGCTTACTAGCTGCGGCAGTGTGGAATGAGCAGTTCTTC	CASSLLAAAVWNEQFF
TRBV5-1	TRBJ1-4	-	-	TGCGCCAGCAGCTTGAGGGGCCTCCCGGTTGGAACTAATGAAAAACTGTTTTTT	CASSLRGLPVGTNEKLFF
TRBV15	TRBJ1-5	-	-	TGTGCCACCAGCAGGGAGCAGATGAATAGCAATCAGCCCCAGCATTTT	CATSREQMNSNQPQHF
TRBV4-3	TRBJ1-5	-	-	TGCGCCAGCAGCCAAGAAATTATACAGGGCCGGGATCAGCCCCAGCATTTT	CASSQEIIQGRDQPQHF
TRBV13	TRBJ2-7	-	-	TGTGCCAGCAGCTTCCGCCCCATGGACAGCAGTTACGAGCAGTACTTC	CASSFRPMDSSYEQYF
TRBV5-1	TRBJ2-7	-	TRBD1	TGCGCCAGCAGCCCGGGACAGGGGGCGGGCGAGCAGTACTTC	CASSPGQGAGEQYF
TRBV7-9	TRBJ2-1	-	-	TGTGCCAGCAGCCTCGGGACATACAATGAGCAGTTCTTC	CASSLGTYNEQFF
TRBV5-5	TRBJ2-2	-	TRBD2	TGTGCCAGCAGCTTGGCCTCGGGTAGCGGGCTAACGAACACCGGGGAGCTGTTTTTT	CASSLASGSGLTNTGELFF